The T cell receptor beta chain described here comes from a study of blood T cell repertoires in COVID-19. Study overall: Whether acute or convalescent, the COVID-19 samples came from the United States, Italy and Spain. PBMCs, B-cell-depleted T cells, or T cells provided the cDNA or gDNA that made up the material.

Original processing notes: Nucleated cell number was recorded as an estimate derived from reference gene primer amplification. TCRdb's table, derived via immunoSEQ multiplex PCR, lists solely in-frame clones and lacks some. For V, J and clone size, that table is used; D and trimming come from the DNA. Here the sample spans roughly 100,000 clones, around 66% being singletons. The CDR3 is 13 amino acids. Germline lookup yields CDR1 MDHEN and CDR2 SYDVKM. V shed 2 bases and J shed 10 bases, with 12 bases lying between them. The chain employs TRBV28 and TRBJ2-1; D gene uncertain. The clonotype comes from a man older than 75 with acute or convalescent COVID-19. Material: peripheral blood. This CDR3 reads CASSLMKAREQFF. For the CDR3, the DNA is TGTGCCAGCAGTTTAATGAAAGCCAGGGAGCAGTTCTTC.